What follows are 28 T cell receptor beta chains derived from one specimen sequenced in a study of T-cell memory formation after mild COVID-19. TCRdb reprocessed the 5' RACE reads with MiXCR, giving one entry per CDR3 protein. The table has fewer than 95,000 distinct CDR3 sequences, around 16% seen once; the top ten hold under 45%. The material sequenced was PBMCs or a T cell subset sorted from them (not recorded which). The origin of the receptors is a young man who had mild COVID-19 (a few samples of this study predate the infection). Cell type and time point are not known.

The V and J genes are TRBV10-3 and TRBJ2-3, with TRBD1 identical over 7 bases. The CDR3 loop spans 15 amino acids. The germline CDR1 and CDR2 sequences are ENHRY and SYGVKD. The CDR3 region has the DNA TGTGCAGAACTTGAGGGAGACAGGGAAAGGGATACGCAGTATTTT. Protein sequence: CAELEGDRERDTQYF.

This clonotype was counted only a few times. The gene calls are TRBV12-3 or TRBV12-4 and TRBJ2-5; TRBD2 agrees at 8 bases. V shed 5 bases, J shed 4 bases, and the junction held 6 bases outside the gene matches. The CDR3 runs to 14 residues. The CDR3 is CASSISGLAETQYF. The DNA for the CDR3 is TGTGCCAGCAGTATCTCTGGACTAGCAGAGACCCAGTACTTC.

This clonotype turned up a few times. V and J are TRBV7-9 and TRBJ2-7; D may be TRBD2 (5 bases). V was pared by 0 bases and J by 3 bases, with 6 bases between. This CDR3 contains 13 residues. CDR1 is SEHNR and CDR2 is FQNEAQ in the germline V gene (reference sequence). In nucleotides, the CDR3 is TGTGCCAGCAGCTTAGCGGACTTCTACGAGCAGTACTTC. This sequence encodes CASSLADFYEQYF.

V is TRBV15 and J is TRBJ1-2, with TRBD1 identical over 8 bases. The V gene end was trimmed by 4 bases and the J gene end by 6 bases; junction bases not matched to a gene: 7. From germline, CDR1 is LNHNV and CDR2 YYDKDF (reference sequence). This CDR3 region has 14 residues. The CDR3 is CATSIRTGSHGYTF. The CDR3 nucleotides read TGTGCCACCAGCATCCGGACAGGGAGCCATGGCTACACCTTC.

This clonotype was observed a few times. The DNA of the CDR3 is TGCAGTGCTCGGCCGGGGGCCCTGAACACGCAGTATTTT. Amino acids: CSARPGALNTQYF. The rearrangement joins TRBV20-1 to TRBJ2-3, with D perhaps matching TRBD1 or TRBD2 (6 bases each). The CDR3 extends over 13 amino acids. Between the trimmed V and J ends, which lost 5 bases and 9 bases, there was a span of 18 bases. Germline CDR1 DFQATT, CDR2 SNEGSKA (reference sequence).

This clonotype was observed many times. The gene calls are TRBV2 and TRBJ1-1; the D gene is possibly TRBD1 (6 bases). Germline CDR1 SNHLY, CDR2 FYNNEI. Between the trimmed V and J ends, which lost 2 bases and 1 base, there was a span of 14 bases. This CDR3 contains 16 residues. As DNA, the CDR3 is TGTGCCAGCAGTGAAAGGGGGGGGGAAAAGAACACTGAAGCTTTCTTT. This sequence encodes CASSERGGEKNTEAFF.

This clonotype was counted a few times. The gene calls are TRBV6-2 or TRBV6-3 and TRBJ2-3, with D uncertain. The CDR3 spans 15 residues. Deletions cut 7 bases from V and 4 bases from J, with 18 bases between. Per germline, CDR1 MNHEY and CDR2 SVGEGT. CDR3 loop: CASKGVHSESDTQYF. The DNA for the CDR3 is TGTGCCAGCAAAGGCGTACACAGCGAATCAGATACGCAGTATTTT.

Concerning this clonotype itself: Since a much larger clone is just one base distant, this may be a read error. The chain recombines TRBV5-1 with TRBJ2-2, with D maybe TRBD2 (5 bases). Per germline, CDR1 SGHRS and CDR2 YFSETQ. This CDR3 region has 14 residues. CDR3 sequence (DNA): TGCGCCAGCAGCTTGTTGGGGAACACCGGGGAGCTGTCTTTT. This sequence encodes CASSLLGNTGELSF.

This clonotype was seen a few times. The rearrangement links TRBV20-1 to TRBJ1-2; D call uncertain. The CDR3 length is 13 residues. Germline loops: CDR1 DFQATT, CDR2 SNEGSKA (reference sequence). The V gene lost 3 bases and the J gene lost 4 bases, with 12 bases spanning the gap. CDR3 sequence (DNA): TGCAGTGCTAGGGGTGGGCAGAGCTATGGCTACACCTTC. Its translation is CSARGGQSYGYTF.

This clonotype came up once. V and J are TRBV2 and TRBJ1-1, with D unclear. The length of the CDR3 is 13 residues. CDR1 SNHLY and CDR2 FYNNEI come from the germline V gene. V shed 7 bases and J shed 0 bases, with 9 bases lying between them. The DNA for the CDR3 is TGTGCCAGCAATTTTGGAGTGAACACTGAAGCTTTCTTT. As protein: CASNFGVNTEAFF. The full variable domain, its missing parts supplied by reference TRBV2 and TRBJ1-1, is EPEVTQTPSHQVTQMGQEVILRCVPISNHLYFYWYRQILGQKVEFLVSFYNNEISEKSEIFDDQFSVERPDGSNFTLKIRSTKLEDSAMYFCASNFGVNTEAFFGQGTRLTVV.

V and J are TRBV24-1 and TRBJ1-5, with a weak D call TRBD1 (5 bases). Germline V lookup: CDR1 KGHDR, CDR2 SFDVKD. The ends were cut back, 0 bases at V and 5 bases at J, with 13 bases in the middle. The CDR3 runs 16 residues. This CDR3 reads CATSDLEGKWDQPQHF. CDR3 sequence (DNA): TGTGCCACCAGTGATTTGGAGGGGAAGTGGGATCAGCCCCAGCATTTT.

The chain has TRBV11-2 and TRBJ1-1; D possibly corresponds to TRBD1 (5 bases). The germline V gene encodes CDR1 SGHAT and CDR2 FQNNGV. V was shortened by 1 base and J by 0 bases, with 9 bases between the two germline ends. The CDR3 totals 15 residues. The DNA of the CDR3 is TGTGCCAGCAGCTTAGTCCCGGGGGTGAACACTGAAGCTTTCTTT. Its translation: CASSLVPGVNTEAFF.

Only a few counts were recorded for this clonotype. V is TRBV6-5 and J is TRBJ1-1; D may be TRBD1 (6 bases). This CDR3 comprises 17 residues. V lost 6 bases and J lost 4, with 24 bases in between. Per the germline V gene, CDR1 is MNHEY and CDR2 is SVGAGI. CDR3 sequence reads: CASSPSYTGQAGTEAFF. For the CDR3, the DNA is TGTGCCAGCAGCCCCTCCTATACAGGGCAAGCCGGCACTGAAGCTTTCTTT.

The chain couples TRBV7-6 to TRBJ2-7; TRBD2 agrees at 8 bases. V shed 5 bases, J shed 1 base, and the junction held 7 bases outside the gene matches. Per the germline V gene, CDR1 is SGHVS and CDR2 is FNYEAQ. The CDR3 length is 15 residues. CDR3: CASSPERGRSYEQYF. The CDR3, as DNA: TGTGCCAGCAGCCCTGAGCGGGGGCGATCCTACGAGCAGTACTTC.

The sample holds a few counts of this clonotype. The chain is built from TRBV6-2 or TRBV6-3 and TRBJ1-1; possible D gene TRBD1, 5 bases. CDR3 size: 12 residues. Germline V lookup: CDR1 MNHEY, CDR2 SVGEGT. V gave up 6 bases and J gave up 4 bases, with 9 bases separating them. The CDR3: CASRPGTTEAFF. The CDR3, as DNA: TGTGCCAGCAGACCAGGGACCACTGAAGCTTTCTTT.

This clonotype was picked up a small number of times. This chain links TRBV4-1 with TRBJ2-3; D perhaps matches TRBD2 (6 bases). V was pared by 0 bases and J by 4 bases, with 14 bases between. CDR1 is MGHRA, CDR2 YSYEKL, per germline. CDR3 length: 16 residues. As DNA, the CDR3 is TGCGCCAGCAGCCAAGATACGGGGGTAATCCCAGATACGCAGTATTTT. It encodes CASSQDTGVIPDTQYF.

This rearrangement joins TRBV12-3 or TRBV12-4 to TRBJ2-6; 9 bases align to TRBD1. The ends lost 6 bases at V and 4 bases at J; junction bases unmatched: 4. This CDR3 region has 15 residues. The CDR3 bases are TGTGCCAGCAGGGGGGACAGGGCCGGGGCCAACGTCCTGACTTTC. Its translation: CASRGDRAGANVLTF.

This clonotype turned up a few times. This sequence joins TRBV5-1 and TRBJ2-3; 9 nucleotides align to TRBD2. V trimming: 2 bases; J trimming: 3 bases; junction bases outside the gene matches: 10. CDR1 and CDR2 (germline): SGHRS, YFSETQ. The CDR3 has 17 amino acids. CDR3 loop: CASSLRRTSVATDTQYF. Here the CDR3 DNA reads TGCGCCAGCAGCTTACGGCGGACTAGCGTTGCGACAGATACGCAGTATTTT.

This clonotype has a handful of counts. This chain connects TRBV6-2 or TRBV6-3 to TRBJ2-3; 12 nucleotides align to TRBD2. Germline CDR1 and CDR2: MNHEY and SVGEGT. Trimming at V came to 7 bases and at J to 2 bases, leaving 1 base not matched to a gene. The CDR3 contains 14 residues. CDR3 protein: CASTSGGATDTQYF. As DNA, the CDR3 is TGTGCCAGCACTAGCGGGGGGGCCACAGATACGCAGTATTTT.

This CDR3 reads CASRVHNSGNTIYF. In DNA, the CDR3 is TGTGCCAGCAGGGTGCATAACTCTGGAAACACCATATATTTT. The gene calls are TRBV6-5 and TRBJ1-3, with unresolved D. V shed 6 bases and J shed 0 bases, with 9 bases lying between them. The germline V gene has CDR1 MNHEY and CDR2 SVGAGI. This CDR3 is 14 amino acids long.

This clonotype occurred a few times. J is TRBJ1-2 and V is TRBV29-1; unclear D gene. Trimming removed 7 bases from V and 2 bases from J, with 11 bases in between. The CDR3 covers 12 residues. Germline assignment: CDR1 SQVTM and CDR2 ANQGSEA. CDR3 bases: TGCAGCGCCCGGCGCGGAAACTATGGCTACACCTTC. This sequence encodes CSARRGNYGYTF.

CDR3 sequence: CASSQDGGEGKPQHF. DNA of the CDR3: TGCGCCAGCAGCCAAGATGGGGGGGAAGGAAAGCCCCAGCATTTT. The gene calls are TRBV4-1 and TRBJ1-5, with D possibly being TRBD1 (5 bases). The CDR3 has 15 residues. Deletions cut 0 bases from V and 8 bases from J, with 14 bases between. Per germline, CDR1 MGHRA and CDR2 YSYEKL.

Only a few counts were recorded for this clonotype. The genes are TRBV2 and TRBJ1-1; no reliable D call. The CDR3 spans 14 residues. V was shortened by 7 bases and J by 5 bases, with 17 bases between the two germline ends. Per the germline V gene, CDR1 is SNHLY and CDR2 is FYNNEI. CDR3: CASTLGVSRTEAFF. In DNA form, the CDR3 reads TGTGCCAGCACCCTTGGGGTCTCCAGAACTGAAGCTTTCTTT. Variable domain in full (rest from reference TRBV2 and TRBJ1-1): EPEVTQTPSHQVTQMGQEVILRCVPISNHLYFYWYRQILGQKVEFLVSFYNNEISEKSEIFDDQFSVERPDGSNFTLKIRSTKLEDSAMYFCASTLGVSRTEAFFGQGTRLTVV.

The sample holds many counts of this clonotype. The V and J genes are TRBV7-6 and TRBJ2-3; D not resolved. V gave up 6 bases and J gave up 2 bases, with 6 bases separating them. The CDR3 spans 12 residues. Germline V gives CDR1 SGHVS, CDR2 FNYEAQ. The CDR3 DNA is TGTGCCAGCAGTCTCCTCACAGATACGCAGTATTTT. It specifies CASSLLTDTQYF.

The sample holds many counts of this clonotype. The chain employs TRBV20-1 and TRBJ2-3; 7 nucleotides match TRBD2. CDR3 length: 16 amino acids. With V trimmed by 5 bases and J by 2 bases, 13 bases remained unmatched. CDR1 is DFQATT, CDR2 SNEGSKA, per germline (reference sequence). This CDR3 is CSAGEGGTTYTDTQYF. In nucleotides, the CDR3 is TGCAGTGCTGGGGAGGGAGGGACTACATACACAGATACGCAGTATTTT.

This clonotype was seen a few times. Here the CDR3 reads CASSPGLAGVHTDTQYF. The CDR3 DNA reads as TGTGCCAGCAGCCCGGGACTAGCGGGGGTACACACAGATACGCAGTATTTT. The V call is TRBV11-2, the J call TRBJ2-3, with TRBD2 identical over 14 bases. The ends lost 5 bases at V and 2 bases at J; junction bases unmatched: 6. The CDR3 length is 17 residues. Germline V gives CDR1 SGHAT, CDR2 FQNNGV.

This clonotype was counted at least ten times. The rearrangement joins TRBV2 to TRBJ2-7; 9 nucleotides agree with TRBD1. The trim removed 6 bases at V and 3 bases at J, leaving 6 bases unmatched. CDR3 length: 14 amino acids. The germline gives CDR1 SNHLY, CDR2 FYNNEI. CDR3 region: CASSDRDRDYEQYF. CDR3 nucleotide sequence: TGTGCCAGCAGCGACCGGGACAGGGACTACGAGCAGTACTTC.

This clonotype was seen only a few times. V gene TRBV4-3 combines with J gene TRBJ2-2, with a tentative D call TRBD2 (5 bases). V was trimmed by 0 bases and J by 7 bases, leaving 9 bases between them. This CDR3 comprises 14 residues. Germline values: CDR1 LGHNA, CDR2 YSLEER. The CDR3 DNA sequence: TGCGCCAGCAGCCAAGATAGCGTTGACGGGGAGCTGTTTTTT. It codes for CASSQDSVDGELFF.